What follows is one TCR beta chain and its context. The antigen is undetermined. In generating TCR beta cDNA, 5'RACE template switching with UMIs was used. From the 5' RACE reads, TCRdb lists one entry per CDR3 protein and no DNA. In total, the table holds 350,000 to 400,000 distinct CDR3 sequences. This entry belongs to a study of T cells expressing NK-cell markers. At the level of the study: Among the eight sequenced donors, seven tested HCMV-seropositive and one tested seronegative. Study-level results: Once again these clonotypes came out on top in the CD3+CD56-NKG2C+ fraction of several donors. Dominant NKG2C+ clonotypes accounted for about 1.0-7.0% of CD8+ T cells in about six donors.

CDR3 length: 15 amino acids. The germline gives CDR1 SGHVS, CDR2 FQNEAQ. V gene TRBV7-8 combines with J gene TRBJ2-1; TCRdb outputs TRBD1, but without DNA this stays unchecked. This clonotype was sampled from a woman aged 45-65 years in good health. Specimen: blood T cells: a sorted CD56 or NKG2C T cell subset, CD4+ or CD8+ T cells, or bulk PBMC T cells (not recorded which). This CDR3 reads CASSSRVSSYNEQFF. The whole variable domain, remainder taken from reference TRBV7-8 and TRBJ2-1, is GAGVSQSPRYKVAKRGQDVALRCDPISGHVSLFWYQQALGQGPEFLTYFQNEAQLDKSGLPSDRFFAERPEGSVSTLKIQRTQQEDSAVYLCASSSRVSSYNEQFFGPGTRLTVL.